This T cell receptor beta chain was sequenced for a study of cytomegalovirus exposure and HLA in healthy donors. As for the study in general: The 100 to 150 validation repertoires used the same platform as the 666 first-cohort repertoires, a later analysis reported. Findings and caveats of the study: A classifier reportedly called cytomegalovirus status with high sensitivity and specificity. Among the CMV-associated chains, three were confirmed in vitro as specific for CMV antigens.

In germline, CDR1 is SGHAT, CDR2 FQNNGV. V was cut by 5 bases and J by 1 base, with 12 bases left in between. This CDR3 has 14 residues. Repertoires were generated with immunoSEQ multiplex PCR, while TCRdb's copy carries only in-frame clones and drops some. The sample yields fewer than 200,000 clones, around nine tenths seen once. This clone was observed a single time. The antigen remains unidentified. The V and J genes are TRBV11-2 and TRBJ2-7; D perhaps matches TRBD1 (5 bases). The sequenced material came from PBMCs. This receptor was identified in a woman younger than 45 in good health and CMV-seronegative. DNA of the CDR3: TGTGCCAGCAGCCCCCCGGCAGGGTCCTACGAGCAGTACTTC. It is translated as CASSPPAGSYEQYF.